The 3 T cell receptor beta chains in this list originate from one sample, sequenced in a study of blood T cell repertoires in COVID-19. Data came from immunoSEQ multiplex PCR; TCRdb stores just in-frame clones and leaves some out. The sample yields about 150,000 clones, around 88% seen once. The source material was peripheral blood. The receptors were gathered from a man between 60 and 75 years old with active or convalescent COVID-19.

This chain joins TRBV2 and TRBJ1-1; D unclear. Germline values: CDR1 SNHLY, CDR2 FYNNEI. This CDR3 is 12 amino acids long. Trimming took 8 bases from V and 8 from J, leaving 15 bases between them. The CDR3 spells CASVGRTQEAFF. The CDR3 region has the DNA TGTGCCAGCGTTGGGCGGACTCAGGAAGCTTTCTTT.

The V and J genes are TRBV6-6 and TRBJ2-2; 12 bases fit TRBD2. The CDR3 spans 15 residues. Losses at the gene ends were 5 bases for V and 6 bases for J; bases not matched to a gene: 4. CDR1 and CDR2 from the germline V gene are MNHNY and SVGAGI (reference sequence). In DNA, the CDR3 is TGTGCCAGCAGTGGGCTAGCGGGGGGGTCCGGGGAGCTGTTTTTT. Translated: CASSGLAGGSGELFF.

The chain has TRBV5-1 and TRBJ1-6; 8 bases match TRBD1. The CDR3 runs to 17 residues. V shed 0 bases and J 7 bases; nucleotides not matched to a gene: 9. The germline V gene has CDR1 SGHRS and CDR2 YFSETQ. The CDR3 loop is CASSLAVTGVVNSPLHF. The DNA for the CDR3 is TGCGCCAGCAGCTTGGCGGTGACAGGGGTGGTAAATTCACCCCTCCACTTT.